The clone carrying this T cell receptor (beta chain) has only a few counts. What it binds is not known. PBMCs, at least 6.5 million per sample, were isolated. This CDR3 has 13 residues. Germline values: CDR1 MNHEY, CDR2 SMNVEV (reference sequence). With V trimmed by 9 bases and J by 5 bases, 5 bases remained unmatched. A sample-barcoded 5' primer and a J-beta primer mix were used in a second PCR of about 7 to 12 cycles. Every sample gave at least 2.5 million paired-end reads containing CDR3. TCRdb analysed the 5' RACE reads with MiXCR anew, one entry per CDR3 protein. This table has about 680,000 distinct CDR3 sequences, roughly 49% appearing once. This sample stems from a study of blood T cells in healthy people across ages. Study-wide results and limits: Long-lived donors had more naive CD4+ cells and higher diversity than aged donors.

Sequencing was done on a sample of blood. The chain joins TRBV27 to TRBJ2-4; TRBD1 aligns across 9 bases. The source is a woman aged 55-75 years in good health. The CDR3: CASRGQGQNIQYF. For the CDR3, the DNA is TGTGCCAGTAGAGGACAGGGGCAAAACATTCAGTACTTC.